Sequencing of this T cell receptor (beta chain) was carried out in a study of regulatory T cells in long-lasting Graves disease. Building of the TCR beta libraries involved iRepertoire HTBI primers and Arm-PCR of CDR3 regions. TCRdb fed the multiplex PCR reads into MiXCR, producing one record per CDR3 protein. This sample has almost 450,000 distinct CDR3 sequences; about 15% occur once, and the top ten carry roughly a tenth. The CDR3 is made up of 14 amino acids. Germline values: CDR1 DFQATT, CDR2 SNEGSKA (reference sequence). V gave up 0 bases and J gave up 4 bases, with 12 bases separating them. The time point: newly diagnosed GD, antithyroid drugs for less than 3 months. Preparation of the TCR library used RNA extracted from PBMCs. Patients came from an endocrinology department in Xi'an, China. This clonotype was picked up many times. Its antigen remains unknown. Study-level results: Less diverse TCR repertoires were seen in persistent Graves' patients than in newly diagnosed ones. There were preferences for TRBV28, TRBJ1-2 and TRBJ2-5 in persistent disease.

Another study also made use of these data, one on T cells in Graves' hyperthyroidism and ophthalmopathy. This second report adds: The HTBI primer set was used in a first-round RT-PCR of the TCR CDR3.

The sequences come from peripheral blood mononuclear cells (PBMCs), collected at new diagnosis, from a patient treated with antithyroid drugs. V gene TRBV20-1 combines with J gene TRBJ1-1; D perhaps matches TRBD1 (5 bases). This receptor was taken from a woman aged 30 to 39 with Graves disease. CDR3 sequence reads: CSARDPSGSTEAFF. CDR3 nucleotide sequence: TGCAGTGCTAGAGACCCCTCAGGGAGCACTGAAGCTTTCTTT.